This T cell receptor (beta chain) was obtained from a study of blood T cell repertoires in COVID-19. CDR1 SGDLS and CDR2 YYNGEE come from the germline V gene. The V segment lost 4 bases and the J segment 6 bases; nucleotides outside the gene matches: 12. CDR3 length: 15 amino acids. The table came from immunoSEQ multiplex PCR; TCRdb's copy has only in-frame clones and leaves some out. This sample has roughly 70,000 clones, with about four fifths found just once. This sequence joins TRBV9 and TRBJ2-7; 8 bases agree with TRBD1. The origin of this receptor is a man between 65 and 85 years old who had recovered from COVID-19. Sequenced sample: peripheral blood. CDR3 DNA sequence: TGTGCCAGCAGCCCTCAGCTGGACAGGGTAGGCGAGCAGTACTTC. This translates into CASSPQLDRVGEQYF.